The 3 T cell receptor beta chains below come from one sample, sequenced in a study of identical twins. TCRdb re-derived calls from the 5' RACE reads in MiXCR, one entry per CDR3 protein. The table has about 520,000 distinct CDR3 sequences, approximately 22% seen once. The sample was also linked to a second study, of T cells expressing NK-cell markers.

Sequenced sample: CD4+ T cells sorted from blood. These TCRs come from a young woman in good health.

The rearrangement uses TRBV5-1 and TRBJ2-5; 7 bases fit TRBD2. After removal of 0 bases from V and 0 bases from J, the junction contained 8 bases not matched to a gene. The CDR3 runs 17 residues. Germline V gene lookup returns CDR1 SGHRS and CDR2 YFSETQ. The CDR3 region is CASSLVGLAVYQETQYF. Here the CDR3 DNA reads TGCGCCAGCAGCTTGGTAGGGCTAGCGGTGTACCAAGAGACCCAGTACTTC.

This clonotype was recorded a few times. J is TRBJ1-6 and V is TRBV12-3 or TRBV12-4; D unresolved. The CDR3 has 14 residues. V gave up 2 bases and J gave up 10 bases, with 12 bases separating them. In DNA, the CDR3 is TGTGCCAGCAGTTTACGGGCCGGAGGGTCACCCCTCCACTTT. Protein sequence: CASSLRAGGSPLHF.

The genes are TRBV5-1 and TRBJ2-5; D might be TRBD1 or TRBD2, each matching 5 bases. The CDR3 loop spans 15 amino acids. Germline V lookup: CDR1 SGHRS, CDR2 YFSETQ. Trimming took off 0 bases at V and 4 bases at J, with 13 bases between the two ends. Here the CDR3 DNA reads TGCGCCAGCAGCTTGGGTAGGGGAGCTGGAGAGACCCAGTACTTC. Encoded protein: CASSLGRGAGETQYF.